These 8 T cell receptor beta chains originate from one sample sequenced in a study of blood T cells in healthy people across ages. Combining a sample-barcoded 5' primer with a J-beta primer mix, a second PCR ran for roughly 7 to 12 cycles. Each CDR3 protein gets one entry after TCRdb re-called the 5' RACE reads with MiXCR. The data contain hundreds of thousands of distinct CDR3 sequences, less than 25% of them singletons. This sample also belongs to another study, concerning T cells of mothers and their children.

The sequencing input was blood. The receptors were gathered from a boy younger than 18 in good health.

This clonotype was counted at least ten times. The chain has TRBV6-6 and TRBJ1-1; unclear D gene. The CDR3 covers 14 residues. The ends were cut back, 0 bases at V and 4 bases at J, with 9 bases in the middle. Germline CDR1 is MNHNY and CDR2 is SVGAGI (reference sequence). The CDR3 region has the DNA TGTGCCAGCAGTTACTCAAGGAAAGGCACTGAAGCTTTCTTT. This translates into CASSYSRKGTEAFF.

The gene calls are TRBV20-1 and TRBJ2-3; 9 positions match TRBD1. The J segment lost 2 bases and the V segment lost 8 bases, leaving 11 bases of the junction unmatched. The CDR3 has 15 residues. The V gene's germline CDR1 is DFQATT and CDR2 SNEGSKA (reference sequence). The DNA for the CDR3 is TGCAGTACAGGGGGCGCACAAGCTTTCACAGATACGCAGTATTTT. Residues: CSTGGAQAFTDTQYF.

This clonotype came up a few times. The chain uses TRBV7-2 and TRBJ2-4; unclear D gene. V was shortened by 3 bases and J by 3 bases, with 12 bases between the two germline ends. This CDR3 is 15 amino acids long. Germline values: CDR1 SGHTA, CDR2 FQGNSA. As DNA, the CDR3 is TGTGCCAGCAGCTTGGGGTGGACGGACAAAAACATTCAGTACTTC. Translation gives CASSLGWTDKNIQYF.

The CDR3 here is CASSSRTGLNYGYTF. The CDR3 DNA follows: TGTGCCAGCAGCTCGCGGACAGGGCTAAACTATGGCTACACCTTC. The chain combines TRBV9 with TRBJ1-2; TRBD1 aligns across 8 bases. This CDR3 region has 15 residues. With V trimmed by 4 bases and J by 2 bases, 7 bases remained unmatched. The germline V gene encodes CDR1 SGDLS and CDR2 YYNGEE.

V and J are TRBV12-5 and TRBJ1-2; D call uncertain. With 5 bases removed from V and 8 bases from J, the gap between germline ends came to 9 bases. The CDR3 extends over 11 amino acids. Germline V gene data show CDR1 as LGHNT and CDR2 as FRNRAP. The CDR3 DNA follows: TGTGCTAGTGGTCAAGATCTGGGCTACACCTTC. Its translation is CASGQDLGYTF.

In its sample, this clonotype was seen a few times. V gene TRBV6-1 combines with J gene TRBJ1-1, with D possibly matching TRBD1 (6 bases). The CDR3 has 15 residues. V lost 10 bases, J lost 1 base, and 19 bases lay in between. Germline V gene data show CDR1 as MNHNS and CDR2 as SASEGT. The CDR3, as DNA: TGTGCCATCGGGGCTGGGGGGCTTGAGAACACTGAAGCTTTCTTT. Protein: CAIGAGGLENTEAFF.

As concerns this clonotype: A much more abundant neighbour one base away suggests this may be a read error. Lacking the conserved final phenylalanine or tryptophan, this CDR3 likely reflects a read error. The rearrangement uses TRBV24-1 and TRBJ2-5; possible D gene TRBD1, 6 bases. The closer fit of TRBJ2-7 to the DNA end suggests the J call may be wrong. Germline CDR1 is KGHDR and CDR2 is SFDVKD. The CDR3 length is 13 residues. The CDR3 here is CATSDLTGYEQYL. The CDR3 DNA sequence: TGTGCCACCAGTGATTTGACAGGGTACGAGCAGTACCTC.

The rearrangement uses TRBV2 and TRBJ1-2, with D uncertain. Germline V lookup: CDR1 SNHLY, CDR2 FYNNEI. The length of the CDR3 is 11 residues. Trimming removed 1 base from V and 5 bases from J, with 2 bases in between. CDR3 DNA sequence: TGTGCCAGCAGTGAAGGGTATGGCTACACCTTC. It specifies CASSEGYGYTF. Full variable domain (outside the CDR3, taken from reference TRBV2 and TRBJ1-2): EPEVTQTPSHQVTQMGQEVILRCVPISNHLYFYWYRQILGQKVEFLVSFYNNEISEKSEIFDDQFSVERPDGSNFTLKIRSTKLEDSAMYFCASSEGYGYTFGSGTRLTVV.